Reported below is one TCR beta chain. The antigen is not known. This sample was taken from a study of neurological immune-mediated disorders. Study results and limitations: None of the CDR3 amino acid sequences of expanded clones recurred across subjects, suggesting private repertoires in all groups. The greatest degree of TCR clonal expansion was observed in HTLV-1-associated myelopathy, with the lowest in multiple sclerosis, below that of healthy controls. The multiple sclerosis repertoire cluster had no clinical or MRI correlate.

The authors made cDNA by 5'RACE with 10-nucleotide random UMIs. Using its own MiXCR run on the 5' RACE reads, TCRdb lists one record per CDR3 protein. This sample has about 74,000 distinct CDR3 sequences, with 5.2% found just once. The sample was PBMCs. The sequence was obtained from a man aged 18 to 35 with multiple sclerosis.

The CDR3 protein is CSAPITGGDMYNEQFF. CDR3 sequence (DNA): TGCAGTGCTCCAATTACAGGGGGCGATATGTACAATGAGCAGTTCTTC. The genes are TRBV20-1 and TRBJ2-1; 9 nucleotides match TRBD1. There are 16 residues in the CDR3. V trimming: 5 bases; J trimming: 4 bases; junction bases outside the gene matches: 12. Looked up from germline, CDR1 is DFQATT and CDR2 is SNEGSKA (reference sequence).